This T cell receptor (beta chain) was recorded in a study of a mutant IDH1 vaccine in newly diagnosed glioma. Notes on this clone: Its antigen is not known.

Here immunoSEQ multiplex PCR was the method, and the copy in TCRdb shows in-frame clones only, minus some. The sample holds 30,000 to 40,000 clones, about four fifths seen once. Trimming took off 0 bases at V and 4 bases at J, with 8 bases between the two ends. This CDR3 is 14 amino acids long. Germline lookup yields CDR1 KGHSH and CDR2 LQKENI. Time point reported: week 11, during vaccination. Vaccination used 300 ug of mutant IDH1 20-mer peptide per dose, with topical imiquimod. The sample was PBMCs, taken from a glioma patient whose treatment included an IDH1 peptide vaccine. The J gene is TRBJ2-3, the V gene TRBV18; D remains unclear. The TCR sequence derives from a man between 40 and 49 years old with glioma. Here the CDR3 reads CASSPPAASDTQYF. The CDR3 nucleotides read TGTGCCAGCTCACCACCGGCGGCGTCAGATACGCAGTATTTT. Combining the CDR3 with reference TRBV18 and TRBJ2-3 gives the whole variable domain NAGVMQNPRHLVRRRGQEARLRCSPMKGHSHVYWYRQLPEEGLKFMVYLQKENIIDESGMPKERFSAEFPKEGPSILRIQQVVRGDSAAYFCASSPPAASDTQYFGPGTRLTVL.